This T cell receptor beta chain was sequenced in a study of blood T cell repertoires in COVID-19. In the study overall: Samples came from the United States, Italy and Spain, spanning acute and convalescent COVID-19. PBMCs, B-cell-depleted T cells, or T cells were the source of the cDNA or gDNA that made up the material.

Original analysis: Amplification with reference gene primers provided the estimates of nucleated cell counts. The repertoire was sequenced with immunoSEQ multiplex PCR; TCRdb's copy has only in-frame clones and lacks some. That table gives V, J and clone size, and the DNA gave D and trimming. The data hold about 220,000 clones, with around 82% observed a single time. The sequenced sample was peripheral blood. This clonotype originated in a woman aged 55-70 years with acute or convalescent COVID-19.

The CDR3 protein is CASSFVSVQPQHF. The CDR3 DNA sequence: TGTGCCAGCAGTTTCGTCAGCGTTCAGCCCCAGCATTTT. This chain uses TRBV12-3 or TRBV12-4 with TRBJ1-5; no reliable D call. Trimming removed 3 bases at V and 6 bases at J, with 9 bases between. The CDR3 is 13 residues long.